This TCR beta chain was sequenced during a study of cytomegalovirus exposure and HLA in healthy donors. This CDR3 comprises 13 residues. Trimming pared 0 bases from V and 6 bases from J, leaving 11 bases between. Germline loops: CDR1 GTSNPN, CDR2 SVGIG (reference sequence). Assay used: immunoSEQ multiplex PCR; TCRdb lists only in-frame clones, some missing. Of over 45,000 clones in the sample, approximately 95% were seen once. The sequenced material came from PBMCs. This chain joins TRBV30 and TRBJ1-2; weak D call: TRBD1 (5 bases). The origin of this receptor is a woman aged 18-29 years in good health and CMV-seronegative. Written as DNA, the CDR3 is TGTGCCTGGAGTGTACAGGCCCAGAATGGCTACACCTTC. Its protein product is CAWSVQAQNGYTF.